Each of the 31 T cell receptor beta chains below was sequenced from the same sample in a study of identifying expanded T cells in peripheral blood. Sequencing used immunoSEQ multiplex PCR; TCRdb keeps in-frame clones, though not all of them. The sample has 95,000 to 150,000 clones; about four fifths are singletons. Specimen: blood. These TCRs come from a person aged 18 to 69 in good health.

The sample holds one count of this clone. V gene TRBV7-2 combines with J gene TRBJ2-5; weak D call: TRBD1 (5 bases). CDR1 and CDR2 (germline): SGHTA, FQGNSA. The CDR3 sequence is 15 residues long. V lost 3 bases and J 7 bases, leaving 18 bases between the germline ends. The CDR3 coding sequence is TGTGCCAGCAGCTTCGCCGCTGAGACAGCCGGGACCCAGTACTTC. Encoded protein: CASSFAAETAGTQYF.

This chain links TRBV6-5 with TRBJ1-2, with D hard to call. Germline V gene lookup returns CDR1 MNHEY and CDR2 SVGAGI. Trimming cost V 2 bases and J 8 bases, with 18 bases left between them. The CDR3 is 15 amino acids. CDR3 bases: TGTGCCAGCAGTTACAATGTAGTTGGCTCGGGGGGCTACACCTTC. It encodes CASSYNVVGSGGYTF.

This clone was recorded only once. The chain is built from TRBV6-5 and TRBJ2-1; 9 bases fit TRBD2. CDR1 is MNHEY and CDR2 is SVGAGI in the germline V gene. V gave up 5 bases and J gave up 9 bases; unmatched junction bases: 8. This CDR3 is 14 amino acids long. The CDR3: CASSPRGGEGEQFF. As DNA, the CDR3 is TGTGCCAGCAGTCCGCGGGGGGGCGAGGGTGAGCAGTTCTTC.

This clone turned up a few times. The chain employs TRBV7-9 and TRBJ1-1; a possible D gene is TRBD1 (5 bases). Trimming took off 2 bases at V and 0 bases at J, with 10 bases between the two ends. CDR3 length: 15 residues. The germline CDR1 and CDR2 sequences are SEHNR and FQNEAQ (reference sequence). This CDR3 is CASSLSGRLNTEAFF. The CDR3 DNA sequence: TGTGCCAGCAGCTTATCGGGACGGTTGAACACTGAAGCTTTCTTT.

The CDR3 nucleotides read TGTGCCAGCAGCTCGGGAACAGGGAATCACGAGCAGTACTTC. It yields the protein CASSSGTGNHEQYF. The chain uses TRBV7-8 and TRBJ2-7, with a tentative D call TRBD1 (6 bases). The CDR3 length is 14 residues. V was shortened by 4 bases and J by 5 bases, with 15 bases between the two germline ends. Germline CDR1 SGHVS, CDR2 FQNEAQ.

This clone was seen once. This chain links TRBV7-2 with TRBJ2-1; weak D call: TRBD2 (5 bases). V lost 4 bases, J lost 9 bases, and 13 bases lay in between. This CDR3 contains 13 residues. Germline lookup yields CDR1 SGHTA and CDR2 FQGNSA. CDR3 sequence: CASSSWTQTEQFF. CDR3 in DNA: TGTGCCAGCAGCTCTTGGACTCAAACTGAGCAGTTCTTC.

The V call is TRBV19, the J call TRBJ1-2; D gene uncertain. Trimming stripped 4 bases from V and 6 bases from J, with 24 bases between. CDR1 is LNHDA and CDR2 is SQIVND in the germline V gene (reference sequence). This CDR3 spans 17 amino acids. CDR3 DNA sequence: TGTGCCAGTAGTAAAGAGACCGGCCGGGTAGTGAGGAATGGCTACACCTTC. Encoded protein: CASSKETGRVVRNGYTF. Looking up the rest from reference TRBV19 and TRBJ1-2 gives the full variable domain: DGGITQSPKYLFRKEGQNVTLSCEQNLNHDAMYWYRQDPGQGLRLIYYSQIVNDFQKGDIAEGYSVSREKKESFPLTVTSAQKNPTAFYLCASSKETGRVVRNGYTFGSGTRLTVV.

The J gene is TRBJ1-5, the V gene TRBV2; D remains ambiguous. This CDR3 contains 16 residues. Germline CDR1 SNHLY, CDR2 FYNNEI. V was cut by 0 bases and J by 0 bases, with 9 bases left in between. For the CDR3, the DNA is TGTGCCAGCAGTGAAGCAAGAGAATATAGCAATCAGCCCCAGCATTTT. Encoded protein: CASSEAREYSNQPQHF. Full variable domain (remainder filled in from reference TRBV2 and TRBJ1-5): EPEVTQTPSHQVTQMGQEVILRCVPISNHLYFYWYRQILGQKVEFLVSFYNNEISEKSEIFDDQFSVERPDGSNFTLKIRSTKLEDSAMYFCASSEAREYSNQPQHFGDGTRLSIL.

V and J are TRBV7-8 and TRBJ1-3; no definite D call. This CDR3 contains 13 residues. Germline-derived CDR1 and CDR2 are SGHVS and FQNEAQ. Deletions cut 7 bases from V and 2 bases from J, with 9 bases between. The CDR3 protein is CASTSMAGNTIYF. The DNA for the CDR3 is TGTGCCAGCACAAGTATGGCTGGAAACACCATATATTTT.

The gene calls are TRBV6-5 and TRBJ2-3; possible D gene TRBD2, 6 bases. Deletions cut 5 bases from V and 11 bases from J, with 11 bases between. The CDR3 has 11 residues. In germline, CDR1 is MNHEY, CDR2 SVGAGI. DNA for the CDR3: TGTGCCAGCAGTCACGGGGGTAGGCAGTATTTT. Amino acids: CASSHGGRQYF.

V is TRBV29-1 and J is TRBJ2-1, with D unresolved. The CDR3 spans 12 residues. Looked up from germline, CDR1 is SQVTM and CDR2 is ANQGSEA. Trimming removed 4 bases from V and 6 bases from J, with 10 bases in between. The CDR3, as DNA: TGCAGCGTTGGCCTCGATCGCAATGAGCAGTTCTTC. Protein product: CSVGLDRNEQFF.

This chain connects TRBV19 to TRBJ1-3; D gene unclear. Germline loops: CDR1 LNHDA, CDR2 SQIVND (reference sequence). This CDR3 region has 15 residues. Trimming cost V 3 bases and J 4 bases, with 13 bases left between them. The CDR3 DNA sequence: TGTGCCAGTAGTATGAAGGGTAATCTGGGAAACACCATATATTTT. Amino acids: CASSMKGNLGNTIYF.

The chain couples TRBV5-4 to TRBJ2-7; D perhaps matches TRBD1 (5 bases). The CDR3 is 17 residues long. Germline CDR1 SGHNT, CDR2 YYREEE (reference sequence). V was pared by 0 bases and J by 0 bases, with 16 bases between. The chain's CDR3 is CASSLGGTGPLSYEQYF. In DNA, the CDR3 is TGTGCCAGCAGCTTGGGGGGAACAGGTCCCCTCTCCTACGAGCAGTACTTC.

CDR3 protein: CASSPTPGVGWSYNEQFF. The CDR3 region has the DNA TGTGCCAGCAGCCCCACGCCAGGGGTCGGGTGGTCCTACAATGAGCAGTTCTTC. The chain carries TRBV7-9 and TRBJ2-1; possibly TRBD1 for D (6 bases). This CDR3 has 18 residues. The V end lost 5 bases, the J end lost 1 base, and 21 bases lay between the germline ends. Germline V gene lookup returns CDR1 SEHNR and CDR2 FQNEAQ (reference sequence).

The V call is TRBV2, the J call TRBJ1-2; maybe TRBD1 (5 bases). The length of the CDR3 is 14 residues. Germline CDR1 SNHLY, CDR2 FYNNEI. Trimming cost V 3 bases and J 0 bases, with 8 bases left between them. The CDR3 coding sequence is TGTGCCAGCAGTGAGGGGGGAGCTAACTATGGCTACACCTTC. Its translation: CASSEGGANYGYTF.

The chain combines TRBV30 with TRBJ1-1, with D perhaps matching TRBD1 (5 bases). The CDR3 is 13 residues long. Trimming took 2 bases from V and 0 from J, leaving 7 bases between them. Germline V gene sequence: CDR1 GTSNPN, CDR2 SVGIG (reference sequence). The CDR3 loop reads CAWSKGLNTEAFF. CDR3 sequence (DNA): TGTGCCTGGAGTAAGGGGTTGAACACTGAAGCTTTCTTT. The full variable domain, rest sourced from reference TRBV30 and TRBJ1-1, is SQTIHQWPATLVQPVGSPLSLECTVEGTSNPNLYWYRQAAGRGLQLLFYSVGIGQISSEVPQNLSASRPQDRQFILSSKKLLLSDSGFYLCAWSKGLNTEAFFGQGTRLTVV.

V usage is TRBV5-6 and J usage is TRBJ2-7; unclear D gene. V gave up 1 base and J gave up 7 bases, with 6 bases separating them. This CDR3 has 11 residues. Germline values: CDR1 SGHDT, CDR2 YYEEEE. The CDR3 spells CASSLFQEQYF. CDR3 sequence (DNA): TGTGCCAGCAGCTTGTTCCAGGAGCAGTACTTC.

The V call is TRBV7-8, the J call TRBJ1-4, with D uncertain. The V gene's germline CDR1 is SGHVS and CDR2 FQNEAQ. The CDR3 loop spans 18 amino acids. Trimming removed 3 bases from V and 0 bases from J, with 17 bases in between. The CDR3 is CASSFQISYTSTNEKLFF. The DNA of the CDR3 is TGTGCCAGCAGCTTCCAGATATCATACACTTCAACTAATGAAAAACTGTTTTTT.

This clone was seen a few times. V usage is TRBV25-1 and J usage is TRBJ2-3; D may be TRBD1 (5 bases). The CDR3 extends over 12 amino acids. In germline, CDR1 is MGHDK, CDR2 SYGVNS. The V end was cut by 6 bases, the J end by 2 bases, with 6 bases between. The CDR3 bases are TGTGCCAGCAGAGGGGACACAGATACGCAGTATTTT. Its translation is CASRGDTDTQYF.

In this sample, this clone turned up once. J is TRBJ1-2 and V is TRBV5-1; 10 bases agree with TRBD1. V was pared by 4 bases and J by 4 bases, with 7 bases of the junction left unmatched. CDR1 and CDR2 (germline): SGHRS, YFSETQ. CDR3 length: 15 amino acids. CDR3 sequence: CASSDGTGEAYGYTF. The CDR3 coding sequence is TGCGCCAGCAGCGACGGGACAGGGGAGGCCTATGGCTACACCTTC.

The chain couples TRBV30 to TRBJ1-1; D not certain. The V end was cut by 3 bases, the J end by 0 bases, with 8 bases between. In germline, CDR1 is GTSNPN, CDR2 SVGIG (reference sequence). The CDR3 is made up of 13 amino acids. CDR3 in DNA: TGTGCCTGGAGAAAGGAAATGAACACTGAAGCTTTCTTT. Its protein is CAWRKEMNTEAFF.

The chain recombines TRBV6-5 with TRBJ1-1; a possible D gene is TRBD1 (5 bases). The CDR3 spans 13 residues. Germline loops: CDR1 MNHEY, CDR2 SVGAGI. V shed 6 bases and J shed 1 base, with 9 bases lying between them. In DNA, the CDR3 is TGTGCCAGCAGACAACAGGCGAACACTGAAGCTTTCTTT. Encoded protein: CASRQQANTEAFF.

The rearrangement uses TRBV25-1 and TRBJ2-5; no definite D call. Trimming took 7 bases from V and 3 from J, leaving 24 bases between them. Germline V gene data show CDR1 as MGHDK and CDR2 as SYGVNS. The CDR3 spans 17 residues. CDR3: CASTEGMGNAEKETQYF. The DNA for the CDR3 is TGTGCCAGCACCGAAGGGATGGGCAATGCCGAAAAAGAGACCCAGTACTTC.

This chain uses TRBV15 with TRBJ1-1; possibly TRBD1 for D (5 bases). CDR3 size: 15 residues. Trimming removed 2 bases from V and 4 bases from J, with 14 bases in between. Germline V gene lookup returns CDR1 LNHNV and CDR2 YYDKDF (reference sequence). CDR3 sequence reads: CATSRSRARVTEAFF. CDR3 DNA sequence: TGTGCCACCAGCAGAAGCAGGGCCAGGGTCACTGAAGCTTTCTTT.

This sequence joins TRBV18 and TRBJ2-2; D remains unclear. Deletions cut 8 bases from V and 2 bases from J, with 21 bases between. CDR3 length: 17 residues. Looked up from germline, CDR1 is KGHSH and CDR2 is LQKENI. The CDR3 sequence is CASPKLPEERNTGELFF. The CDR3 DNA reads TGTGCCAGCCCCAAACTACCCGAGGAGCGTAACACCGGGGAGCTGTTTTTT.

This chain joins TRBV5-1 and TRBJ1-5; D unresolved. CDR3 length: 13 residues. Germline V gene data show CDR1 as SGHRS and CDR2 as YFSETQ. Trimming took 0 bases from V and 1 from J, leaving 2 bases between them. DNA of the CDR3: TGCGCCAGCAGCTTGGACAGCAATCAGCCCCAGCATTTT. It yields the protein CASSLDSNQPQHF.

This chain uses TRBV6-5 with TRBJ1-1; D ambiguous. V was clipped by 2 bases and J by 3 bases, with 4 bases between them. This CDR3 contains 12 residues. Germline V CDR1 and CDR2: MNHEY, SVGAGI. CDR3 nucleotide sequence: TGTGCCAGCAGTTACGGAGACACTGAAGCTTTCTTT. This encodes CASSYGDTEAFF.

There are a few counts of this clone. The V and J genes are TRBV10-3 and TRBJ1-5; perhaps TRBD1 as D (5 bases). CDR1 and CDR2 (germline): ENHRY, SYGVKD. This CDR3 spans 14 amino acids. Trimming stripped 5 bases from V and 4 bases from J, with 12 bases between. The CDR3 bases are TGTGCCATCAGTCGCCAGGGCCCTAATCAGCCCCAGCATTTT. The encoded protein is CAISRQGPNQPQHF.

The V gene is TRBV6-5, the J gene TRBJ2-7; no clear D gene. There are 13 residues in the CDR3. Germline lookup yields CDR1 MNHEY and CDR2 SVGAGI. V was clipped by 6 bases and J by 3 bases, with 12 bases between them. CDR3 bases: TGTGCCAGCAGGGCCAGGCACCTCTACGAGCAGTACTTC. Protein sequence: CASRARHLYEQYF.

This chain links TRBV6-5 with TRBJ2-1; D unclear. The germline V and J ends were trimmed by 5 bases and 4 bases, with 9 bases remaining between them. This CDR3 contains 13 residues. The germline V gene has CDR1 MNHEY and CDR2 SVGAGI. The CDR3 sequence: CASSVRPYNEQFF. CDR3 sequence (DNA): TGTGCCAGCAGTGTGCGACCTTACAATGAGCAGTTCTTC.

The rearrangement links TRBV5-6 to TRBJ1-1, with 7 bases aligning to TRBD1. The CDR3 has 17 residues. Germline V CDR1 and CDR2: SGHDT, YYEEEE. V gave up 0 bases and J gave up 1 base; unmatched junction bases: 9. This CDR3 reads CASSLDRGAGGNTEAFF. The CDR3 coding sequence is TGTGCCAGCAGCTTGGATCGGGGCGCAGGGGGGAACACTGAAGCTTTCTTT. Full variable domain (missing parts from reference TRBV5-6 and TRBJ1-1): DAGVTQSPTHLIKTRGQQVTLRCSPKSGHDTVSWYQQALGQGPQFIFQYYEEEERQRGNFPDRFSGHQFPNYSSELNVNALLLGDSALYLCASSLDRGAGGNTEAFFGQGTRLTVV.